This T cell receptor beta chain stems from a study of blood T cell repertoires in COVID-19. Per the germline V gene, CDR1 is SGHRS and CDR2 is YFSETQ. This CDR3 spans 13 amino acids. Trimming stripped 7 bases from V and 5 bases from J, with 15 bases between. Repertoires were generated with immunoSEQ multiplex PCR, while TCRdb's copy carries only in-frame clones and drops some. The sample has approximately 280,000 clones, 85% seen once. The specimen sequenced was peripheral blood. This sequence was found in a man aged 50 to 59 with active or convalescent COVID-19. The rearrangement uses TRBV5-1 and TRBJ2-5, with D tentatively TRBD2 (6 bases). The CDR3 sequence: CASRDLGRETQYF. In DNA form, the CDR3 reads TGCGCCAGCCGCGATTTGGGGAGGGAGACCCAGTACTTC.